One and the same sample provided the 18 T cell receptor beta chains below, sequenced in a study of T cells in localized non-small cell lung cancer. Some clones are missing from TCRdb's copy, which holds only in-frame ones; the method was immunoSEQ multiplex PCR. The sample shows more than 15,000 clones, around 80% of them seen only once. Sample: peripheral blood, taken before any cancer treatment. These receptors were taken from a male donor aged 60 or older with stage III lung adenocarcinoma.

This clone was detected a few times. This sequence joins TRBV4-1 and TRBJ1-6; TRBD1 aligns across 9 bases. CDR1 and CDR2 from the germline V gene are MGHRA and YSYEKL. The CDR3 totals 16 residues. J gave up 8 bases and V 5 bases, and 10 bases lay outside the gene matches. The CDR3 here is CASSENPGQGYSPLHF. The CDR3 coding sequence is TGCGCCAGCAGCGAAAATCCGGGACAGGGATATTCACCCCTCCACTTT.

In DNA form, the CDR3 reads TGTGCCAGCAGCGTAGACCGTAACCTAGCCTCGAGCAGCGGGGAGCTGTTTTTT. Residues: CASSVDRNLASSSGELFF. The chain has TRBV9 and TRBJ2-2; D perhaps matches TRBD2 (5 bases). Trimming removed 0 bases from V and 7 bases from J, with 22 bases in between. The length of the CDR3 is 18 residues. Germline CDR1 and CDR2: SGDLS and YYNGEE.

The gene calls are TRBV5-1 and TRBJ1-4, with D uncertain. In germline, CDR1 is SGHRS, CDR2 YFSETQ. The length of the CDR3 is 13 residues. V was trimmed by 4 bases and J by 8 bases, leaving 12 bases between them. In DNA, the CDR3 is TGCGCCAGCAGCAAGCTACCCGGGGAAAAACTGTTTTTT. Amino acid sequence: CASSKLPGEKLFF.

The chain has TRBV4-1 and TRBJ2-2; D is unresolved. This CDR3 spans 10 amino acids. Germline V gives CDR1 MGHRA, CDR2 YSYEKL. V lost 11 bases and J 7 bases, leaving 8 bases between the germline ends. Here the CDR3 reads CARTGGELFF. The CDR3 nucleotides are TGCGCCCGAACGGGCGGGGAGCTGTTTTTT.

J is TRBJ1-2 and V is TRBV20-1; unclear D gene. Trimming took off 5 bases at V and 0 bases at J, with 1 base between the two ends. CDR3 length: 10 amino acids. Germline CDR1 and CDR2: DFQATT and SNEGSKA (reference sequence). The CDR3 is CSAPNYGYTF. CDR3 sequence (DNA): TGCAGTGCTCCTAACTATGGCTACACCTTC.

The genes are TRBV18 and TRBJ2-5, with TRBD2 identical over 14 bases. Germline V lookup: CDR1 KGHSH, CDR2 LQKENI. J lost 2 bases, V lost 1 base, and 12 bases had no gene match. The CDR3 is 20 residues long. The CDR3 DNA follows: TGTGCCAGCTCACCACGGAGAAAAAGACTAGCGGGGGGGAGTCAAGAGACCCAGTACTTC. It codes for CASSPRRKRLAGGSQETQYF.

This clone has only one observation. The V call is TRBV27, the J call TRBJ2-5; 7 nucleotides agree with TRBD1. The CDR3 has 13 amino acids. The germline CDR1 and CDR2 sequences are MNHEY and SMNVEV (reference sequence). J lost 5 bases, V lost 3 bases, and 3 bases had no gene match. CDR3 sequence (DNA): TGTGCCAGCAGTTTGACAGGGTTGGAGACCCAGTACTTC. It codes for CASSLTGLETQYF.

The chain has TRBV5-1 and TRBJ2-7; no firm D call. CDR3 length: 12 residues. The ends were cut back, 0 bases at V and 3 bases at J, with 4 bases in the middle. Germline values: CDR1 SGHRS, CDR2 YFSETQ. The CDR3 nucleotides read TGCGCCAGCAGCTTGGGAAACTACGAGCAGTACTTC. Residues: CASSLGNYEQYF.

The J gene is TRBJ1-1, the V gene TRBV19, with 9 bases matching TRBD1. CDR1 LNHDA and CDR2 SQIVND come from the germline V gene (reference sequence). Trimming removed 5 bases from V and 7 bases from J; junction bases left unmatched: 11. This CDR3 contains 15 residues. The CDR3 loop reads CASSPLDRGGREAFF. CDR3 sequence (DNA): TGTGCCAGTAGTCCCCTCGACAGGGGGGGACGTGAAGCTTTCTTT. Full variable domain (remainder filled in from reference TRBV19 and TRBJ1-1): DGGITQSPKYLFRKEGQNVTLSCEQNLNHDAMYWYRQDPGQGLRLIYYSQIVNDFQKGDIAEGYSVSREKKESFPLTVTSAQKNPTAFYLCASSPLDRGGREAFFGQGTRLTVV.

This sequence joins TRBV9 and TRBJ2-5, with 16 bases lining up with TRBD2. V shed 1 base, J shed 4 bases, and the junction held 10 bases outside the gene matches. The CDR3 totals 19 residues. The germline CDR1 and CDR2 sequences are SGDLS and YYNGEE. CDR3 sequence (DNA): TGTGCCAGCAGCGTAACCGGGACTAGCGGGGGGGCGGTAAGAGAGACCCAGTACTTC. Its translation is CASSVTGTSGGAVRETQYF.

A single count supports this clone. V usage is TRBV11-1 and J usage is TRBJ2-3, with 7 bases that match TRBD1. V was clipped by 4 bases and J by 5 bases; unmatched bases: 6. The CDR3 is 14 residues long. Germline loops: CDR1 SGHAT, CDR2 FQDESV (reference sequence). DNA of the CDR3: TGTGCCAGCAGCTCTTTCTCAGGGGGAGATACGCAGTATTTT. Translating it yields CASSSFSGGDTQYF. The full variable domain, rest sourced from reference TRBV11-1 and TRBJ2-3, is EAEVAQSPRYKITEKSQAVAFWCDPISGHATLYWYRQILGQGPELLVQFQDESVVDDSQLPKDRFSAERLKGVDSTLKIQPAELGDSAMYLCASSSFSGGDTQYFGPGTRLTVL.

The chain combines TRBV7-2 with TRBJ2-5; unclear D gene. Germline assignment: CDR1 SGHTA and CDR2 FQGNSA. The CDR3 loop spans 15 amino acids. V shed 5 bases and J shed 0 bases, with 13 bases lying between them. DNA for the CDR3: TGTGCCAGCAGCCCGATGGGATTGTACCAAGAGACCCAGTACTTC. Its translation is CASSPMGLYQETQYF.

The count of this clone is one. The chain employs TRBV29-1 and TRBJ1-1, with D perhaps matching TRBD1 (6 bases). Trimming stripped 6 bases from V and 5 bases from J, with 16 bases between. CDR3 length: 13 residues. The germline CDR1 and CDR2 sequences are SQVTM and ANQGSEA. The chain's CDR3 is CSVTSQGTTEAFF. DNA for the CDR3: TGCAGCGTGACGTCACAGGGTACTACTGAAGCTTTCTTT.

The V call is TRBV11-1, the J call TRBJ1-1; D remains ambiguous. Germline V gene data show CDR1 as SGHAT and CDR2 as FQDESV (reference sequence). The CDR3 loop spans 13 amino acids. The germline V and J ends were trimmed by 3 bases and 7 bases, with 12 bases remaining between them. The CDR3 region has the DNA TGTGCCAGCAGCTTCTCCACGGGGATTGAAGCTTTCTTT. It is translated as CASSFSTGIEAFF.

The genes are TRBV6-5 and TRBJ2-3; the match to TRBD2 covers 10 bases. This CDR3 contains 15 residues. In germline, CDR1 is MNHEY, CDR2 SVGAGI. The junction had 13 bases not matched to a gene; V was cut back by 6 bases and J by 10 bases. CDR3 amino acids: CASRRLAGGLVAQYF. CDR3 DNA sequence: TGTGCCAGCAGAAGACTAGCGGGCGGCCTCGTTGCGCAGTATTTT.

This sequence joins TRBV6-6 and TRBJ2-5; D is ambiguous. Trimming cost V 0 bases and J 5 bases, with 13 bases left between them. Germline lookup yields CDR1 MNHNY and CDR2 SVGAGI (reference sequence). The length of the CDR3 is 15 residues. CDR3 DNA sequence: TGTGCCAGCAGTTACTCGTCGGGCGCTTGGGAGACCCAGTACTTC. Residues: CASSYSSGAWETQYF.

The gene calls are TRBV4-1 and TRBJ2-6; D may be TRBD2 (5 bases). Germline CDR1 is MGHRA and CDR2 is YSYEKL. Trimming pared 2 bases from V and 4 bases from J, leaving 21 bases between. The CDR3 runs to 19 residues. DNA for the CDR3: TGCGCCAGCAGCCAACCGAGGGTTGGGTCTGCGAGAGGGGCCAACGTCCTGACTTTC. Its translation is CASSQPRVGSARGANVLTF.

The chain uses TRBV7-2 and TRBJ1-1; 7 bases align to TRBD1. The V and J ends lost 1 base and 4 bases, in that order; junction bases with no gene match: 6. Germline assignment: CDR1 SGHTA and CDR2 FQGNSA. The CDR3 extends over 15 amino acids. CDR3 sequence: CASSLDSGGVTEAFF. The CDR3 DNA follows: TGTGCCAGCAGCTTAGACTCAGGGGGGGTCACTGAAGCTTTCTTT.